This TCR beta chain was captured by sequencing in a study of beta chain features in type 1 diabetes. Study-level background: Patients looked much like healthy donors when it came to age, gender and cell yields. Findings and limits, study-wide: A pattern of fewer insertions and more deletions at VDJ junctions was seen in type 1 diabetes patients. Within the patient group, naive, central memory and Treg TCRB repertoires appeared more similar to each other than within healthy donors. Type 1 diabetes patients showed a moderate but significant shortening of TCRB CDR3s in all four CD4+ subsets.

Expressed TCRB transcripts got sequenced, as all isolated RNA was reverse transcribed. This table comes from immunoSEQ multiplex PCR, and its TCRdb copy is limited to in-frame clones, with some not included. Of 500,000 to 650,000 clones in the sample, around an eighth were seen once. From germline, CDR1 is SEHNR and CDR2 FQNEAQ (reference sequence). Deletions cut 2 bases from V and 5 bases from J, with 15 bases between. This CDR3 has 15 residues. This clone was counted only a few times. Antigen unknown. Sequences were obtained from naive CD4+ T cells from blood. The receptor's source is a man aged 30-40 years with type 1 diabetes. V usage is TRBV7-9 and J usage is TRBJ2-5; possibly TRBD1 for D (7 bases). CDR3 nucleotides: TGTGCCAGCAGCTTAATAGGAGGGGGCGAGGAGACCCAGTACTTC. Translating it yields CASSLIGGGEETQYF. The variable domain in full, completed from reference TRBV7-9 and TRBJ2-5, reads DTGVSQNPRHKITKRGQNVTFRCDPISEHNRLYWYRQTLGQGPEFLTYFQNEAQLEKSRLLSDRFSAERPKGSFSTLEIQRTEQGDSAMYLCASSLIGGGEETQYFGPGTRLLVL.